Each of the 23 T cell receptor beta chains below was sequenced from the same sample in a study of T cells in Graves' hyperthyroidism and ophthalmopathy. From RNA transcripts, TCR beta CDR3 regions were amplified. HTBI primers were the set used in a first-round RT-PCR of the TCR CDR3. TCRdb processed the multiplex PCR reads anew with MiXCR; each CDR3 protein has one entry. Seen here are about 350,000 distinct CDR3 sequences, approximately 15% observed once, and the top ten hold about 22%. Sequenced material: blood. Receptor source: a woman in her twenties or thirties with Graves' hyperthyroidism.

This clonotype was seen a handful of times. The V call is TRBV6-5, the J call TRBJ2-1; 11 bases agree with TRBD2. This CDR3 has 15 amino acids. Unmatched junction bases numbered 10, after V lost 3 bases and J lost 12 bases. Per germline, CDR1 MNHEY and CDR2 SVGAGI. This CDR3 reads CASSYLVSGGGVQFF. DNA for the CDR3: TGTGCCAGCAGTTATCTCGTTAGCGGGGGGGGGGTGCAGTTCTTC.

CDR3 in DNA: TGCAGCGTTGACAGGCGGAAGTCTGAAGCTTTCTTT. Amino acids: CSVDRRKSEAFF. The gene calls are TRBV29-1 and TRBJ1-1; no clear D. Trimming cost V 3 bases and J 6 bases, with 11 bases left between them. The length of the CDR3 is 12 residues. Germline V lookup: CDR1 SQVTM, CDR2 ANQGSEA. The full variable domain, rest sourced from reference TRBV29-1 and TRBJ1-1, is SAVISQKPSRDICQRGTSLTIQCQVDSQVTMMFWYRQQPGQSLTLIATANQGSEATYESGFVIDKFPISRPNLTFSTLTVSNMSPEDSSIYLCSVDRRKSEAFFGQGTRLTVV.

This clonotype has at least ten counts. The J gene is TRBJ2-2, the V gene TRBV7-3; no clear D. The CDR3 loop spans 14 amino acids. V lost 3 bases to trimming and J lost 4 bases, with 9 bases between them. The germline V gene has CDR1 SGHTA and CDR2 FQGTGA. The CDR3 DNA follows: TGTGCCAGCAGCTTTTCCCCCGGCACCGGGGAGCTGTTTTTT. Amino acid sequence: CASSFSPGTGELFF. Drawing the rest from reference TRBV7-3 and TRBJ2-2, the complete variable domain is GAGVSQTPSNKVTEKGKYVELRCDPISGHTALYWYRQSLGQGPEFLIYFQGTGAADDSGLPNDRFFAVRPEGSVSTLKIQRTERGDSAVYLCASSFSPGTGELFFGEGSRLTVL.

CDR3 loop: CASSRLGGPVSTNTDTQYF. The CDR3 DNA reads TGTGCCAGCAGCCGCCTTGGGGGACCCGTGAGCACCAACACAGATACGCAGTATTTT. The genes are TRBV7-6 and TRBJ2-3; D is possibly TRBD1 or TRBD2 (5 bases each). CDR1 and CDR2 (germline): SGHVS, FNYEAQ. This CDR3 is built from 19 residues. The V gene lost 5 bases and the J gene lost 2 bases, with 26 bases spanning the gap.

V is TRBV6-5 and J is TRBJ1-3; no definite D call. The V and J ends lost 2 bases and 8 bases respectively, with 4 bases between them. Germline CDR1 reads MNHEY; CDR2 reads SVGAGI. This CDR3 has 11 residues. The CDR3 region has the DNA TGTGCCAGCAGTTACGGTGACACCATATATTTT. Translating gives CASSYGDTIYF.

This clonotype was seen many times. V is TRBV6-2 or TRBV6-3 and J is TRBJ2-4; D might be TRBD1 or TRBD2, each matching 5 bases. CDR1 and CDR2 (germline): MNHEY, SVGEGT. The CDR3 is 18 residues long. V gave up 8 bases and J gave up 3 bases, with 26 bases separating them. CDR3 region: CASGWFPKRGYGKNIQYF. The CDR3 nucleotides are TGTGCCAGCGGGTGGTTCCCCAAGAGGGGTTATGGCAAAAACATTCAGTACTTC.

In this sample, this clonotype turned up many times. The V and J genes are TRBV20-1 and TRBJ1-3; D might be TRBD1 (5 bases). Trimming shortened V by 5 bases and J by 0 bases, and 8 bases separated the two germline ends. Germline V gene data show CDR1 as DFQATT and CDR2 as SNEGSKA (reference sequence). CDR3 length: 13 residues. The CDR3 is CSAAGNSGNTIYF. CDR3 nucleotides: TGCAGTGCTGCAGGGAACTCTGGAAACACCATATATTTT.

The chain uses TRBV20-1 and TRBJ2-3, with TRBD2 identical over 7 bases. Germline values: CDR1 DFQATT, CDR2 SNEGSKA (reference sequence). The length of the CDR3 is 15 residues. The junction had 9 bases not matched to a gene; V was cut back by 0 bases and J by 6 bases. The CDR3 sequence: CSAREGGSYADTQYF. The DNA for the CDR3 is TGCAGTGCTAGAGAAGGCGGGAGCTACGCGGATACGCAGTATTTT.

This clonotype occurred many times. The chain's CDR3 is CATSKNLGSGANVLTF. In DNA, the CDR3 is TGTGCCACCAGCAAAAACCTGGGCTCTGGGGCCAACGTCCTGACTTTC. The V gene is TRBV15, the J gene TRBJ2-6; D call uncertain. Germline-derived CDR1 and CDR2 are LNHNV and YYDKDF (reference sequence). This CDR3 is 16 amino acids long. V gave up 4 bases and J gave up 0 bases, with 10 bases separating them. Complete variable domain (other parts from reference TRBV15 and TRBJ2-6): DAMVIQNPRYQVTQFGKPVTLSCSQTLNHNVMYWYQQKSSQAPKLLFHYYDKDFNNEADTPDNFQSRRPNTSFCFLDIRSPGLGDTAMYLCATSKNLGSGANVLTFGAGSRLTVL.

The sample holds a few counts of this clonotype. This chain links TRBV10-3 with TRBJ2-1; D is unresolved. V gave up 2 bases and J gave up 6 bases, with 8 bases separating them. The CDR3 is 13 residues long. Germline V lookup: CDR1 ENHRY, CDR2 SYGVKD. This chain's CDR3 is CAISEALINEQFF. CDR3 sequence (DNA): TGTGCCATCAGTGAGGCTTTGATCAATGAGCAGTTCTTC.

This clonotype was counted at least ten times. The CDR3 loop reads CASSADRVDHGYTF. The CDR3 DNA sequence: TGTGCCAGCAGTGCCGACAGGGTGGACCATGGCTACACCTTC. This chain links TRBV2 with TRBJ1-2; TRBD1 agrees at 7 bases. Germline loops: CDR1 SNHLY, CDR2 FYNNEI. J lost 6 bases, V lost 4 bases, and 8 bases had no gene match. This CDR3 comprises 14 residues. Full variable domain (remainder filled in from reference TRBV2 and TRBJ1-2): EPEVTQTPSHQVTQMGQEVILRCVPISNHLYFYWYRQILGQKVEFLVSFYNNEISEKSEIFDDQFSVERPDGSNFTLKIRSTKLEDSAMYFCASSADRVDHGYTFGSGTRLTVV.

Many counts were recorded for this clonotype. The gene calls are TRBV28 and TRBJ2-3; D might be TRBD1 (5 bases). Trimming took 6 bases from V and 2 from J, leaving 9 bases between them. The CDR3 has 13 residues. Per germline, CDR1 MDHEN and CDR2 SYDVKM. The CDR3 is CASRRGNTDTQYF. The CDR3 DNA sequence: TGTGCCAGCAGAAGGGGTAACACAGATACGCAGTATTTT.

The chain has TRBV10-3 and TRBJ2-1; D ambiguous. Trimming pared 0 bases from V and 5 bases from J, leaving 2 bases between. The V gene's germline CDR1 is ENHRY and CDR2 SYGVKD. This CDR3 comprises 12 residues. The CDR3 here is CAISESNNEQFF. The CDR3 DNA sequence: TGTGCCATCAGTGAGTCAAACAATGAGCAGTTCTTC.

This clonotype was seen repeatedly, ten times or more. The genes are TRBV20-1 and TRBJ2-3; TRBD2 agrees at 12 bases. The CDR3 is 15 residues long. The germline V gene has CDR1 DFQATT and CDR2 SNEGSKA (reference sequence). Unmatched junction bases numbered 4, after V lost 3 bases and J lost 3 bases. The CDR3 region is CSASLGLAGTDTQYF. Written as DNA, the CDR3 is TGCAGTGCTAGTTTGGGACTAGCGGGTACAGATACGCAGTATTTT.

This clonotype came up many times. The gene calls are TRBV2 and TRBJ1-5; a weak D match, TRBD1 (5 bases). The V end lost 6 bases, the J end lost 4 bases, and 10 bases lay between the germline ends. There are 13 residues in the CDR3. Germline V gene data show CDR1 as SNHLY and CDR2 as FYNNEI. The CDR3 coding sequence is TGTGCCAGCAGGAGACAGAAGAATCAGCCCCAGCATTTT. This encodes CASRRQKNQPQHF.

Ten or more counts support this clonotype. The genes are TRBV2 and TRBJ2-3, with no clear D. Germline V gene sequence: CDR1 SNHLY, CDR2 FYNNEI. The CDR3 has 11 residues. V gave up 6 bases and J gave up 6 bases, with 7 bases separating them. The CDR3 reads CASRSWDTQYF. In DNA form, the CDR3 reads TGTGCCAGCAGGTCGTGGGATACGCAGTATTTT.

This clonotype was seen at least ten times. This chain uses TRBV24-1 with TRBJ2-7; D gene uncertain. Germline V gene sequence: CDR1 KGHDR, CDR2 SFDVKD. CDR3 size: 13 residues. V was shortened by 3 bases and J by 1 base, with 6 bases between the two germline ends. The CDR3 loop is CATSDDGSYEQYF. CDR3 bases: TGTGCCACCAGTGATGACGGATCCTACGAGCAGTACTTC.

CDR3 region: CASSQDWPGREQFF. In nucleotides, the CDR3 is TGTGCCAGCAGCCAAGATTGGCCGGGACGGGAGCAGTTCTTC. The V and J genes are TRBV4-2 and TRBJ2-1; perhaps D is TRBD1 or TRBD2 (5 bases each). The CDR3 is 14 residues long. V lost 0 bases and J lost 10, with 13 bases in between. CDR1 is LGHNA and CDR2 is YNFKEQ in the germline V gene.

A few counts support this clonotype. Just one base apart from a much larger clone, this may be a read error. The CDR3 DNA follows: TGTGTCAGCAGTCCCCCATCAGGGAGGATCAATGAGCAGTTCTTC. Its translation: CVSSPPSGRINEQFF. The chain couples TRBV6-2 or TRBV6-3 to TRBJ2-1; weak D call: TRBD2 (6 bases). CDR1 MNHEY and CDR2 SVGEGT come from the germline V gene. The CDR3 totals 15 residues.

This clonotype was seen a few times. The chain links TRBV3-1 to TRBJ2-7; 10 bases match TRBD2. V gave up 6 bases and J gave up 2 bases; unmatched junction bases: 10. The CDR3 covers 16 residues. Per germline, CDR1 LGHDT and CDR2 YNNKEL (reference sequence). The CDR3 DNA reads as TGTGCCAGCAGTCGGGTTGAACTAGCGGGAACCTACGAGCAGTACTTC. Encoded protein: CASSRVELAGTYEQYF.

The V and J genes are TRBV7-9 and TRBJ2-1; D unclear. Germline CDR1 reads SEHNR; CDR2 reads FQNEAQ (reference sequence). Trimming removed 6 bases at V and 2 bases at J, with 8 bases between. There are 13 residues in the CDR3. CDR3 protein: CASRGSTYNEQFF. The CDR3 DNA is TGTGCCAGCAGGGGGTCTACCTACAATGAGCAGTTCTTC.

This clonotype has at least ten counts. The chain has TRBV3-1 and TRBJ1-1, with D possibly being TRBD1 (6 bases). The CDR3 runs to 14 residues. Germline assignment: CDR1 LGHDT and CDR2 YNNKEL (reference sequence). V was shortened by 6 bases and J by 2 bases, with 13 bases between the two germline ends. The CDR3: CASRQRDTNTEAFF. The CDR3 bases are TGTGCCAGCAGACAAAGGGACACCAACACTGAAGCTTTCTTT.

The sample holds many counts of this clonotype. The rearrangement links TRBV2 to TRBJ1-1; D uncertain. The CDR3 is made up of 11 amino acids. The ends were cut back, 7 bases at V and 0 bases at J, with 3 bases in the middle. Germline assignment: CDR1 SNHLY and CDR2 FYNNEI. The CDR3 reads CASMVNTEAFF. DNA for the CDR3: TGTGCCAGCATGGTGAACACTGAAGCTTTCTTT.